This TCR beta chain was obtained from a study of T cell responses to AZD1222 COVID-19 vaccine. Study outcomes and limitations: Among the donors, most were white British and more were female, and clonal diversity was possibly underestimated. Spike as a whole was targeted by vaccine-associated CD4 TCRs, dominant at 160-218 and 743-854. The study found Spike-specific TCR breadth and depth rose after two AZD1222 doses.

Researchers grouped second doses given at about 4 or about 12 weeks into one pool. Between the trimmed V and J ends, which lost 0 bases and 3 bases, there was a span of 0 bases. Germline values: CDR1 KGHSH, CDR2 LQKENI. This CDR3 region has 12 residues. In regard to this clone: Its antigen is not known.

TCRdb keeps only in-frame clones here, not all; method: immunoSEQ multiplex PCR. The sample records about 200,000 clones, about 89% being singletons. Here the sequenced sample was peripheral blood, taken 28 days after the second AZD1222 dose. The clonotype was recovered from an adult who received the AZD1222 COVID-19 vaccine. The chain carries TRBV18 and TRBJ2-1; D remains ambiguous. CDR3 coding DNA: TGTGCCAGCTCACCACCCTACAATGAGCAGTTCTTC. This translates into CASSPPYNEQFF. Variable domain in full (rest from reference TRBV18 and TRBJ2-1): NAGVMQNPRHLVRRRGQEARLRCSPMKGHSHVYWYRQLPEEGLKFMVYLQKENIIDESGMPKERFSAEFPKEGPSILRIQQVVRGDSAAYFCASSPPYNEQFFGPGTRLTVL.